This passage covers 26 T cell receptor beta chains from one sample sequenced in a study of T cells in Graves' hyperthyroidism and ophthalmopathy. RNA transcripts gave rise to amplified TCR beta CDR3 regions. Researchers ran a first-round RT-PCR on the TCR CDR3 using the HTBI primer set. TCRdb used MiXCR to reprocess the multiplex PCR reads, holding one entry per CDR3 protein. The top ten clones hold 22% of a sample with about 160,000 distinct CDR3 sequences, 9.4% of them seen once. Sequencing was performed on blood. These receptor sequences come from a young woman with Graves' hyperthyroidism that later progressed to Graves' ophthalmopathy.

In this sample, this clonotype turned up a few times. This may be a read error: a much more frequent sequence differs by one nucleotide. The chain uses TRBV27 and TRBJ1-1, with D perhaps matching TRBD1 (6 bases). The germline V gene encodes CDR1 MNHEY and CDR2 SMNVEV (reference sequence). The CDR3 loop spans 14 amino acids. CDR3 nucleotides: TGTGCCAGCAGTTTACTCCAGGGGATCACTGAAGCTTCCTTT. Translation gives CASSLLQGITEASF.

This clonotype has ten or more counts. The rearrangement joins TRBV11-2 to TRBJ2-2; 10 nucleotides agree with TRBD1. Trimming at V came to 6 bases and at J to 8 bases, leaving 12 bases not matched to a gene. The germline gives CDR1 SGHAT, CDR2 FQNNGV. The CDR3 runs 16 residues. The CDR3 loop is CASRAGDRGHTGELFF. The CDR3 DNA follows: TGTGCCAGCAGGGCGGGAGACAGGGGGCATACTGGGGAGCTGTTTTTT.

This clonotype was recorded at least ten times. J is TRBJ2-7 and V is TRBV19, with 10 bases fitting TRBD1. Trimming took 5 bases from V and 6 from J; bases not matched to a gene: 13. CDR1 is LNHDA and CDR2 is SQIVND in the germline V gene (reference sequence). CDR3 length equals 16 residues. The CDR3 DNA is TGTGCCAGTAGTCCCTCGTTAGACAGGGGGCAAGGCGAGCAGTACTTC. Encoded protein: CASSPSLDRGQGEQYF.

This clonotype was counted only a few times. This chain uses TRBV3-1 with TRBJ2-7, with D tentatively TRBD2 (5 bases). This CDR3 is built from 14 residues. The germline V gene has CDR1 LGHDT and CDR2 YNNKEL (reference sequence). Trimming removed 2 bases from V and 3 bases from J, with 11 bases in between. CDR3 loop: CASSQLSGGYEQYF. The CDR3 DNA follows: TGTGCCAGCAGCCAACTCAGCGGCGGCTACGAGCAGTACTTC.

In this sample, this clonotype turned up a few times. The chain joins TRBV2 to TRBJ2-5; 14 bases agree with TRBD2. Germline CDR1 and CDR2: SNHLY and FYNNEI. This CDR3 contains 16 residues. J gave up 5 bases and V 6 bases, and 8 bases lay outside the gene matches. The CDR3: CASRKWTSGGRETQYF. The CDR3 coding sequence is TGTGCCAGCAGGAAGTGGACTAGCGGGGGGCGGGAGACCCAGTACTTC.

V usage is TRBV4-2 and J usage is TRBJ2-1; 12 nucleotides line up with TRBD2. The CDR3 sequence is 16 residues long. With 4 bases clipped from V and 5 bases from J, the junction kept 6 bases outside the gene matches. CDR1 is LGHNA and CDR2 is YNFKEQ in the germline V gene. CDR3 amino acids: CASSRWLAGGDNEQFF. The CDR3 region has the DNA TGTGCCAGCAGCCGCTGGCTAGCGGGGGGGGACAATGAGCAGTTCTTC.

The CDR3 region has the DNA TGCGCCAGCAGCCTCGGGACTAGCGGGAGCGAGCAGTACTTC. It is translated as CASSLGTSGSEQYF. The chain employs TRBV5-1 and TRBJ2-7; 14 positions match TRBD2. The CDR3 length is 14 residues. V lost 4 bases and J lost 6; bases outside the gene matches: 3. Germline V lookup: CDR1 SGHRS, CDR2 YFSETQ.

This clonotype showed up many times. This chain links TRBV20-1 with TRBJ2-3; D is unresolved. Per the germline V gene, CDR1 is DFQATT and CDR2 is SNEGSKA (reference sequence). The CDR3 length is 11 residues. V dropped 2 bases and J dropped 6 bases, with 6 bases sitting between them. CDR3 in amino acids: CSARWADTQYF. CDR3 nucleotides: TGCAGTGCTAGATGGGCGGATACGCAGTATTTT.

This clonotype was recorded at least ten times. V is TRBV2 and J is TRBJ2-1; TRBD2 matches 8 bases. Germline-derived CDR1 and CDR2 are SNHLY and FYNNEI. V shed 7 bases and J 6 bases; nucleotides not matched to a gene: 14. The CDR3 contains 16 residues. This chain's CDR3 is CASTGIAGYSGNEQFF. CDR3 coding DNA: TGTGCCAGCACCGGAATAGCGGGATATAGCGGCAATGAGCAGTTCTTC.

This clonotype was found many times. The gene calls are TRBV20-1 and TRBJ2-1; D uncertain. Trimming removed 4 bases at V and 10 bases at J, with 17 bases between. The CDR3 runs to 13 residues. CDR1 and CDR2 (germline): DFQATT, SNEGSKA (reference sequence). The CDR3 protein is CSAIPGPSVEQFF. The CDR3 DNA is TGCAGTGCTATCCCGGGCCCAAGTGTAGAGCAGTTCTTC.

This clonotype was counted at least ten times. The J gene is TRBJ2-7, the V gene TRBV28; TRBD1 might be the D (5 bases). Trimming shortened V by 6 bases and J by 6 bases, and 15 bases separated the two germline ends. The CDR3 sequence is 13 residues long. Germline values: CDR1 MDHEN, CDR2 SYDVKM. CDR3 DNA sequence: TGTGCCAGCAGCATCTCACTTAGGGGCGAGCAGTACTTC. Translating it yields CASSISLRGEQYF.

This clonotype came up many times. The chain joins TRBV7-8 to TRBJ2-2, with 10 bases that match TRBD2. Germline V gene lookup returns CDR1 SGHVS and CDR2 FQNEAQ. The trim removed 3 bases at V and 2 bases at J, leaving 9 bases unmatched. This CDR3 comprises 18 residues. The CDR3 spells CASSLLLAGGPNTGELFF. In nucleotides, the CDR3 is TGTGCCAGCAGCTTGCTATTAGCGGGGGGCCCTAACACCGGGGAGCTGTTTTTT.

This clonotype was observed many times. V usage is TRBV20-1 and J usage is TRBJ2-7, with 11 bases that match TRBD2. CDR3 length equals 15 residues. Germline V gene lookup returns CDR1 DFQATT and CDR2 SNEGSKA (reference sequence). Germline trimming cut 5 bases from V and 4 bases from J; bases unmatched to any gene: 10. CDR3 amino acids: CSAADRASGGYEQYF. CDR3 nucleotide sequence: TGCAGTGCTGCCGATAGGGCTAGCGGGGGGTACGAGCAGTACTTC.

The rearrangement links TRBV6-1 to TRBJ2-7; no clear D gene. Per the germline V gene, CDR1 is MNHNS and CDR2 is SASEGT. V lost 1 base and J 7 bases, leaving 8 bases between the germline ends. This CDR3 is built from 12 residues. This CDR3 reads CASSEVLREQYF. CDR3 in DNA: TGTGCCAGCAGTGAAGTTTTACGGGAGCAGTACTTC.

This clonotype turned up a few times. At one boundary the junction diverges from the germline segment, which might be a read error. V is TRBV2 and J is TRBJ2-7, with TRBD2 identical over 16 bases. Germline loops: CDR1 SNHLY, CDR2 FYNNEI. The CDR3 sequence is 18 residues long. This chain's CDR3 is CAGSRTGLAGGHLREQYF. CDR3 sequence (DNA): TGTGCCGGCAGCCGTACGGGACTAGCGGGAGGGCATCTGAGGGAGCAGTACTTC.

At least ten counts were recorded for this clonotype. The chain uses TRBV28 and TRBJ2-5; 8 nucleotides match TRBD1. CDR3 length: 17 residues. Germline V lookup: CDR1 MDHEN, CDR2 SYDVKM. J gave up 5 bases and V 5 bases, and 16 bases lay outside the gene matches. CDR3 loop: CASSPPAGQGARETQYF. The CDR3 nucleotides are TGTGCCAGCAGTCCTCCGGCCGGGCAGGGGGCACGGGAGACCCAGTACTTC.

A note on this clonotype: Just one base apart from a much larger clone, this may be a read error. The rearrangement joins TRBV19 to TRBJ1-2, with D unclear. V was clipped by 4 bases and J by 4 bases, with 16 bases between them. There are 15 residues in the CDR3. CDR1 is LNHDA, CDR2 SQIVND, per germline (reference sequence). This CDR3 reads CASSTRRENLYGYTF. The CDR3 coding sequence is TGTGCCAGTAGTACCAGACGGGAGAATCTCTATGGCTACACCTTC. The full variable domain, its missing parts supplied by reference TRBV19 and TRBJ1-2, is DGGITQSPKYLFRKEGQNVTLSCEQNLNHDAMYWYRQDPGQGLRLIYYSQIVNDFQKGDIAEGYSVSREKKESFPLTVTSAQKNPTAFYLCASSTRRENLYGYTFGSGTRLTVV.

This clonotype was recorded at least ten times. The chain joins TRBV7-9 to TRBJ1-2; TRBD1 might be the D (5 bases). The germline V gene encodes CDR1 SEHNR and CDR2 FQNEAQ (reference sequence). V gave up 0 bases and J gave up 4 bases, with 9 bases separating them. The CDR3 runs 14 residues. The CDR3 loop is CASSLAAGSYGYTF. As DNA, the CDR3 is TGTGCCAGCAGCTTAGCGGCAGGGAGCTATGGCTACACCTTC.

This clonotype came up a few times. V and J are TRBV5-8 and TRBJ2-1; D is perhaps TRBD2 (5 bases). CDR1 and CDR2 from the germline V gene are SGHTS and YDEGEE. V gave up 3 bases and J gave up 8 bases, with 21 bases separating them. This CDR3 has 16 residues. The CDR3 region has the DNA TGTGCCAGCAGCTGGGCCGGAGGTTTCCGAACCCATGAGCAGTTCTTC. This translates into CASSWAGGFRTHEQFF.

This clonotype was observed many times. The gene calls are TRBV11-3 and TRBJ2-4; 7 bases are a match to TRBD2. CDR1 and CDR2 (germline): SGHNT, YENEEA. The CDR3 sequence is 16 residues long. Trimming took 5 bases from V and 1 from J; bases not matched to a gene: 8. The CDR3 region is CASSPGGSVAKNIQYF. Written as DNA, the CDR3 is TGTGCCAGCAGCCCCGGGGGGTCGGTCGCCAAAAACATTCAGTACTTC.

This clonotype was counted many times. The chain is built from TRBV12-3 or TRBV12-4 and TRBJ2-1; D remains ambiguous. This CDR3 spans 14 amino acids. The V and J ends lost 3 bases and 5 bases respectively, with 11 bases between them. DNA of the CDR3: TGTGCCAGCAGTTTTACCGGTGGAGACAATGAGCAGTTCTTC. Amino acids: CASSFTGGDNEQFF.

This clonotype was observed at least ten times. The chain recombines TRBV6-5 with TRBJ2-7; 13 bases are a match to TRBD2. V was clipped by 1 base and J by 7 bases; unmatched bases: 28. CDR1 MNHEY and CDR2 SVGAGI come from the germline V gene. CDR3 length: 23 residues. CDR3 DNA: TGTGCCAGCAGTTACTTAGACCCTAGGACGGCTAAATCCGGGACTAGCGGGACGGGAGAGCAGTACTTC. Encoded protein: CASSYLDPRTAKSGTSGTGEQYF.

In this sample, this clonotype turned up many times. The rearrangement links TRBV6-5 to TRBJ1-6; D is possibly TRBD1 (6 bases). Trimming removed 2 bases at V and 6 bases at J, with 8 bases between. In germline, CDR1 is MNHEY, CDR2 SVGAGI. CDR3 length: 14 amino acids. This CDR3 is CASSYRTANSPLHF. The CDR3 bases are TGTGCCAGCAGTTACAGGACAGCTAATTCACCCCTCCACTTT.

In regard to this clonotype: This may come from a read error, since a much larger clone is one base off. The CDR3 nucleotides read TGTGCCAGCAGTAACGACAGGGATTCCTACGAGCAGTACTTC. Translated, it gives CASSNDRDSYEQYF. The rearrangement links TRBV2 to TRBJ2-7; the match to TRBD1 covers 7 bases. The CDR3 extends over 14 amino acids. Looked up from germline, CDR1 is SNHLY and CDR2 is FYNNEI. The ends lost 5 bases at V and 1 base at J; junction bases unmatched: 5.

In its sample, this clonotype was seen many times. The chain uses TRBV19 and TRBJ1-6; possibly TRBD1 for D (5 bases). Germline CDR1 is LNHDA and CDR2 is SQIVND (reference sequence). V was trimmed by 5 bases and J by 11 bases, leaving 19 bases between them. The CDR3 extends over 15 amino acids. Written as DNA, the CDR3 is TGTGCCAGTAGTCCACTTCAGGGAATCGTTGCACCCCTCCACTTT. Protein product: CASSPLQGIVAPLHF.

This clonotype was detected many times. The chain employs TRBV3-1 and TRBJ2-1; D gene ambiguous. V lost 4 bases and J lost 4, with 5 bases in between. The CDR3 runs 12 residues. Germline loops: CDR1 LGHDT, CDR2 YNNKEL (reference sequence). The CDR3 nucleotides read TGTGCCAGCAGCCGAGGTTACAATGAGCAGTTCTTC. Its translation is CASSRGYNEQFF.